This T cell receptor beta chain was sequenced for a study of blood T cell repertoires in COVID-19. Study-wide context: Samples of COVID-19 (acute and convalescent) were obtained from the United States, Italy and Spain. T cells, B-cell-depleted T cells, or PBMCs supplied cDNA or gDNA.

Recruited during active infection, patients (from Seattle) were subsequently followed longitudinally. In the source study's methods: Estimates of nucleated cell counts were drawn from the amplification of reference gene primers. Assay: immunoSEQ multiplex PCR; the TCRdb copy retains only in-frame clones and omits some. Clone size and the V and J calls come from that table; the DNA yielded D and trimming. In the table there are 300,000 or so clones, approximately 93% of which are singletons. The CDR3 consists of 18 residues. Germline CDR1 reads MDHEN; CDR2 reads SYDVKM. The V gene lost 6 bases and the J gene lost 3 bases, with 26 bases spanning the gap.

The sample consisted of peripheral blood. This chain uses TRBV28 with TRBJ1-1; tentative D call: TRBD1 (5 bases). The sequence derives from a woman aged 25 to 39 with COVID-19, enrolled during active disease. CDR3 in amino acids: CASRPSTRDRGGYTEAFF. CDR3 in DNA: TGTGCCAGCAGACCTAGCACCCGGGACCGGGGAGGGTACACTGAAGCTTTCTTT.